The 2 T cell receptor beta chains presented below share a single source sample, sequenced in a study of cytomegalovirus exposure and HLA in healthy donors. A multiplex PCR was run with 60 Vbeta primers and 13 Jbeta primers. Assay used: immunoSEQ multiplex PCR; TCRdb lists only in-frame clones, some missing. The repertoire includes more than 55,000 clones, under 90% of them detected once, and around 4.2% sits in the top ten. Sequencing input: PBMCs. Every receptor here comes from a woman aged 40 to 49 in good health and CMV-seronegative.

V and J are TRBV18 and TRBJ2-7; 9 bases map to TRBD1. The CDR3 contains 16 residues. J lost 0 bases, V lost 6 bases, and 9 bases had no gene match. Germline CDR1 is KGHSH and CDR2 is LQKENI. CDR3 sequence: CASSSGQGVSSYEQYF. The CDR3 coding sequence is TGTGCCAGCTCGTCGGGACAGGGCGTGAGCTCCTACGAGCAGTACTTC.

The chain recombines TRBV9 with TRBJ2-3, with D possibly being TRBD2 (6 bases). The CDR3 extends over 17 amino acids. V dropped 0 bases and J dropped 6 bases, with 20 bases sitting between them. The germline gives CDR1 SGDLS, CDR2 YYNGEE. The CDR3 here is CASSVEREAPGLDTQYF. CDR3 coding DNA: TGTGCCAGCAGCGTAGAGAGGGAGGCCCCAGGATTGGATACGCAGTATTTT.